These 17 T cell receptor beta chains came from one sample sequenced in a study of shared clonotypes between healthy human individuals. Generated by immunoSEQ multiplex PCR, the TCRdb table keeps only in-frame clones and is missing some. This repertoire shows millions of clones, more than 80% found once; its top ten account for 0.39%. The sample comprised naive CD4+ T cells from PBMCs. The sample's subset: CD45RA+ positively selected. These receptors were taken from a young man in good health. Some clones in this sample may be carry-over from other donors' samples.

This rearrangement joins TRBV5-1 to TRBJ2-2; D possibly uses TRBD1 or TRBD2 (5 bases each). Germline values: CDR1 SGHRS, CDR2 YFSETQ. CDR3 length: 15 residues. Trimming cost V 4 bases and J 0 bases, with 10 bases left between them. In DNA, the CDR3 is TGCGCCAGCAGCCAGGGACCCGCGAACACCGGGGAGCTGTTTTTT. Translated, it gives CASSQGPANTGELFF.

The chain carries TRBV11-2 and TRBJ2-1; 13 bases fit TRBD2. CDR1 is SGHAT and CDR2 is FQNNGV in the germline V gene. V dropped 1 base and J dropped 0; count of bases not matched to a gene: 3. The CDR3 loop spans 18 amino acids. CDR3 region: CASSLGTSGRLSYNEQFF. The CDR3 coding sequence is TGTGCCAGCAGCTTAGGGACTAGCGGGAGACTCTCCTACAATGAGCAGTTCTTC.

The gene calls are TRBV20-1 and TRBJ1-2; D is unclear. The CDR3 runs to 11 residues. V gave up 7 bases and J gave up 4 bases, with 10 bases separating them. Per germline, CDR1 DFQATT and CDR2 SNEGSKA (reference sequence). As DNA, the CDR3 is TGCAGTGGCAATCAGCTCTATGGCTACACCTTC. Encoded protein: CSGNQLYGYTF.

The chain uses TRBV7-7 and TRBJ2-2, with TRBD1 matching over 7 bases. Germline values: CDR1 SSHAT, CDR2 FNYEAQ (reference sequence). Trimming at V came to 5 bases and at J to 8 bases, leaving 11 bases not matched to a gene. The CDR3 has 15 amino acids. The CDR3 reads CASSPAGTVLGELFF. CDR3 sequence (DNA): TGTGCCAGCAGCCCCGCCGGGACAGTCCTAGGGGAGCTGTTTTTT.

The V and J genes are TRBV28 and TRBJ2-2, with D maybe TRBD2 (6 bases). V shed 7 bases and J shed 6 bases, with 18 bases lying between them. The CDR3 is 15 amino acids. Germline-derived CDR1 and CDR2 are MDHEN and SYDVKM. The CDR3 DNA sequence: TGTGCCAGCAACCGGGCGGGAATCGGTGCCGGGGAGCTGTTTTTT. The encoded protein is CASNRAGIGAGELFF.

The genes are TRBV25-1 and TRBJ1-1; D remains ambiguous. Germline V gene lookup returns CDR1 MGHDK and CDR2 SYGVNS. The ends were cut back, 1 base at V and 5 bases at J, with 14 bases in the middle. CDR3 length: 15 amino acids. The CDR3 DNA sequence: TGTGCCAGCAGTGAATTGGTGGAGAGGGATACTGAAGCTTTCTTT. Amino acids: CASSELVERDTEAFF. Combining the CDR3 with reference TRBV25-1 and TRBJ1-1 gives the whole variable domain EADIYQTPRYLVIGTGKKITLECSQTMGHDKMYWYQQDPGMELHLIHYSYGVNSTEKGDLSSESTVSRIRTEHFPLTLESARPSHTSQYLCASSELVERDTEAFFGQGTRLTVV.

The chain recombines TRBV18 with TRBJ2-6; the match to TRBD1 covers 10 bases. Germline-derived CDR1 and CDR2 are KGHSH and LQKENI. The J segment lost 2 bases and the V segment lost 5 bases, leaving 3 bases of the junction unmatched. The CDR3 length is 16 residues. DNA for the CDR3: TGTGCCAGCTCAAAAGGACAGGGGGCTGGGGCCAACGTCCTGACTTTC. Residues: CASSKGQGAGANVLTF. The variable domain in full, completed from reference TRBV18 and TRBJ2-6, reads NAGVMQNPRHLVRRRGQEARLRCSPMKGHSHVYWYRQLPEEGLKFMVYLQKENIIDESGMPKERFSAEFPKEGPSILRIQQVVRGDSAAYFCASSKGQGAGANVLTFGAGSRLTVL.

This clone was found once. CDR3 coding DNA: TGTGCCAGCAGGGGGCGTCCAGAAGGGGGAGATACGCAGTATTTT. Translation: CASRGRPEGGDTQYF. The chain carries TRBV7-6 and TRBJ2-3; D is perhaps TRBD1 (6 bases). V lost 6 bases and J lost 5, with 18 bases in between. This CDR3 spans 15 amino acids. Germline V gives CDR1 SGHVS, CDR2 FNYEAQ.

This chain links TRBV27 with TRBJ1-2; no clear D gene. CDR1 and CDR2 from the germline V gene are MNHEY and SMNVEV (reference sequence). Trimming shortened V by 3 bases and J by 1 base, and 6 bases separated the two germline ends. This CDR3 is 13 amino acids long. This CDR3 reads CASSFGFNYGYTF. The CDR3 DNA follows: TGTGCCAGCAGTTTCGGGTTTAACTATGGCTACACCTTC.

Comment on this clone: In the same sample, other DNA sequences code for this CDR3. This chain connects TRBV20-1 to TRBJ2-1; D call uncertain. Trimming pared 6 bases from V and 6 bases from J, leaving 6 bases between. The CDR3 is 10 amino acids. In germline, CDR1 is DFQATT, CDR2 SNEGSKA (reference sequence). CDR3 sequence reads: CSALGNEQFF. The CDR3 region has the DNA TGCAGTGCCTTGGGCAATGAGCAGTTCTTC.

The chain links TRBV19 to TRBJ2-7; D is possibly TRBD1 (5 bases). The CDR3 runs 14 residues. From germline, CDR1 is LNHDA and CDR2 SQIVND (reference sequence). V lost 8 bases, J lost 1 base, and 15 bases lay in between. The CDR3 nucleotides are TGTGCCAGTTCCTACATGGGGCCTTCCTACGAGCAGTACTTC. This codes for CASSYMGPSYEQYF.

The genes are TRBV10-2 and TRBJ2-2; D unresolved. Germline V gene data show CDR1 as WSHSY and CDR2 as SAAADI. V was cut by 0 bases and J by 1 base, with 12 bases left in between. The CDR3 totals 17 residues. The CDR3 is CASSESLILKNTGELFF. For the CDR3, the DNA is TGCGCCAGCAGTGAGTCGTTGATACTGAAGAACACCGGGGAGCTGTTTTTT.

V gene TRBV6-5 combines with J gene TRBJ2-7; D is undetermined. The germline gives CDR1 MNHEY, CDR2 SVGAGI. The CDR3 sequence is 14 residues long. The V and J ends lost 0 bases and 2 bases respectively, with 8 bases between them. As DNA, the CDR3 is TGTGCCAGCAGTTACTCCTCGCGAACCTACGAGCAGTACTTC. This translates into CASSYSSRTYEQYF.

V and J are TRBV5-4 and TRBJ2-2; 9 bases align to TRBD1. Trimming at V came to 4 bases and at J to 5 bases, leaving 6 bases not matched to a gene. The CDR3 contains 15 residues. The germline gives CDR1 SGHNT, CDR2 YYREEE (reference sequence). The CDR3 reads CASSKGQGDTGELFF. CDR3 sequence (DNA): TGTGCCAGCAGCAAGGGACAGGGTGATACCGGGGAGCTGTTTTTT.

The chain carries TRBV30 and TRBJ1-3; D is ambiguous. The CDR3 length is 13 residues. Trimming removed 3 bases at V and 2 bases at J, with 8 bases between. CDR1 is GTSNPN and CDR2 is SVGIG in the germline V gene (reference sequence). In DNA, the CDR3 is TGTGCCTGGAGGGGTCCCCCTGGAAACACCATATATTTT. Translating gives CAWRGPPGNTIYF.

The rearrangement uses TRBV6-1 and TRBJ2-4; TRBD2 aligns across 7 bases. The length of the CDR3 is 15 residues. V dropped 5 bases and J dropped 0; count of bases not matched to a gene: 4. Germline V CDR1 and CDR2: MNHNS, SASEGT. CDR3 loop: CASSQRDLAKNIQYF. In nucleotides, the CDR3 is TGTGCCAGCAGTCAGCGGGACCTAGCCAAAAACATTCAGTACTTC.

The V gene is TRBV29-1, the J gene TRBJ1-1; no definite D call. The CDR3 runs to 13 residues. Trimming took off 5 bases at V and 2 bases at J, with 12 bases between the two ends. CDR1 and CDR2 (germline): SQVTM, ANQGSEA. CDR3 coding DNA: TGCAGCGTTTATGGAGAAACAAACACTGAAGCTTTCTTT. Amino acid sequence: CSVYGETNTEAFF.